Listed below are T cell receptor beta chains from one sample, sequenced in a study of blood T cells in healthy people across ages. MiXCR, run by TCRdb on the 5' RACE reads, gives a single entry per CDR3 protein. The repertoire includes about 970,000 distinct CDR3 sequences, about 51% of them detected once, and 20% to 25% sits in the top ten. The sample taken for sequencing was blood. These receptors all stem from a woman aged 55 to 70 in good health. CDR3s include the opening cysteine and the closing phenylalanine or tryptophan.

CDR3aa: CASSQTRTSGFQETQYF
v_gene: TRBV6-6
j_gene: TRBJ2-5

CDR3aa: CASSPVDSAGFSGREVEQFF
v_gene: TRBV7-9
j_gene: TRBJ2-1

CDR3aa: CASSQGLQGRDYGYTF
v_gene: TRBV4-2
j_gene: TRBJ1-2

CDR3aa: CASSQAFQRAFEQYF
v_gene: TRBV4-2
j_gene: TRBJ2-7

CDR3aa: CASRSAGRINVGGEKLFF
v_gene: TRBV7-2
j_gene: TRBJ1-4

CDR3aa: CSASDRDRVYEQYF
v_gene: TRBV20-1
j_gene: TRBJ2-7

CDR3aa: CASSTRDSKLNEQFF
v_gene: TRBV27
j_gene: TRBJ2-1

CDR3aa: CASSLEAGLAYNEQFF
v_gene: TRBV5-5
j_gene: TRBJ2-1

CDR3aa: CASSQDSGGPGKGKLFF
v_gene: TRBV4-3
j_gene: TRBJ1-4

CDR3aa: CASSYSVRQRNSPLHF
v_gene: TRBV6-5
j_gene: TRBJ1-6

CDR3aa: CASREQADQPQHF
v_gene: TRBV5-1
j_gene: TRBJ1-5

CDR3aa: CASSNLAGGAYEQYF
v_gene: TRBV2
j_gene: TRBJ2-7

CDR3aa: CATSEPLGGSSYNEQFF
v_gene: TRBV24-1
j_gene: TRBJ2-1

CDR3aa: CASSDSGGANEQYF
v_gene: TRBV6-4
j_gene: NA

CDR3aa: CASRDRQRGGQETQYF
v_gene: TRBV3-1
j_gene: TRBJ2-5

CDR3aa: CASSSPTSGRAPQYF
v_gene: TRBV27
j_gene: TRBJ2-5

CDR3aa: CASSLITHASGELFF
v_gene: TRBV28
j_gene: TRBJ2-2

CDR3aa: CASSQEEKGVHEQYF
v_gene: TRBV3-1
j_gene: NA

CDR3aa: CAWSLTLAYEQYF
v_gene: TRBV30
j_gene: TRBJ2-7

CDR3aa: CASSLDWTGAQSSYNEQFF
v_gene: TRBV11-2
j_gene: TRBJ2-1

CDR3aa: CASSELPPAGEQYF
v_gene: TRBV10-2
j_gene: TRBJ2-7

CDR3aa: CAIKPSGGTDTQYF
v_gene: TRBV10-3
j_gene: TRBJ2-3

CDR3aa: CASSFWLDTIYF
v_gene: TRBV11-2
j_gene: TRBJ1-3

CDR3aa: CSARRQNSNQPQHF
v_gene: TRBV20-1
j_gene: TRBJ1-5

CDR3aa: CASSQDPWLGGDTYEQYF
v_gene: TRBV4-1
j_gene: TRBJ2-7

CDR3aa: CASSLSGREGTEAFF
v_gene: TRBV5-1
j_gene: TRBJ1-1

CDR3aa: CASSYPPGGRDQFF
v_gene: TRBV6-6
j_gene: TRBJ2-1

CDR3aa: CASSWVATAEQYF
v_gene: TRBV27
j_gene: TRBJ2-7

CDR3aa: CSASHREYEQYF
v_gene: TRBV20-1
j_gene: TRBJ2-7

CDR3aa: CSATGTSGRSSYNEQFF
v_gene: TRBV20-1
j_gene: TRBJ2-1

CDR3aa: CASSRSTGNTEAFF
v_gene: TRBV11-1
j_gene: TRBJ1-1

CDR3aa: CASSLGLRDYGYTF
v_gene: TRBV7-9
j_gene: TRBJ1-2

CDR3aa: CATSREAGGIDEQYF
v_gene: TRBV15
j_gene: NA

CDR3aa: CSARTGSTYEQYF
v_gene: TRBV20-1
j_gene: TRBJ2-7

CDR3aa: CASSEVSPGQFSFYTF
v_gene: TRBV6-1
j_gene: TRBJ1-2

CDR3aa: CASSLGEVINTEAFF
v_gene: TRBV5-1
j_gene: TRBJ1-1

CDR3aa: CASSPRLEGNEQFF
v_gene: TRBV12-3/TRBV12-4
j_gene: TRBJ2-1

CDR3aa: CAGSGQSNTEAFF
v_gene: TRBV18
j_gene: TRBJ1-1

CDR3aa: CASKAGAGGLETQYF
v_gene: TRBV2
j_gene: NA

CDR3aa: CASSPWTGTNEQFF
v_gene: TRBV5-1
j_gene: TRBJ2-1

CDR3aa: CASSPNPRAIKRNETQYF
v_gene: TRBV25-1
j_gene: TRBJ2-5

CDR3aa: CATSRDEPWVLANNEQFF
v_gene: TRBV15
j_gene: TRBJ2-1

CDR3aa: CASSQVRQGNEQYF
v_gene: TRBV3-1
j_gene: NA

CDR3aa: CASSRGGPNTQYF
v_gene: TRBV12-3/TRBV12-4
j_gene: TRBJ2-3

CDR3aa: CSVQGSYEQYF
v_gene: TRBV20-1
j_gene: TRBJ2-7

CDR3aa: CSARDRGRGETQYF
v_gene: TRBV20-1
j_gene: TRBJ2-5

CDR3aa: CAISGGGIPPFSYEQYF
v_gene: TRBV10-3
j_gene: TRBJ2-7

CDR3aa: CASSITPGVGNIQYF
v_gene: TRBV5-1
j_gene: TRBJ2-4